The T cell receptor (beta chain) described here comes from a study of blood T cell repertoires in COVID-19. Overall study context: Collection of acute and convalescent COVID-19 samples took place in the United States, Italy and Spain. Sample material is recorded as cDNA or gDNA derived from T cells, B-cell-depleted T cells, or PBMCs.

In the study's own analysis: Reference gene primer amplification gave estimated nucleated cell counts. Sequenced by immunoSEQ multiplex PCR; TCRdb stores in-frame clones only, minus some. The D gene and trimming were derived from the DNA, and the V and J assignments and clone size from that table. The data hold about 210,000 clones, with around 80% observed a single time. The ends lost 5 bases at V and 6 bases at J; junction bases unmatched: 8. The CDR3 totals 16 residues. CDR1 and CDR2 from the germline V gene are SNHLY and FYNNEI. The chain couples TRBV2 to TRBJ2-3; 13 nucleotides match TRBD2. Sequencing used peripheral blood. This sequence was found in a human donor in a cohort sampled during active COVID-19. The CDR3 DNA reads TGTGCCAGCAGTTTACTAGCGGGAGGGCCGAGGGATACGCAGTATTTT. Its translation is CASSLLAGGPRDTQYF.